The following is a T cell receptor (beta chain) sequence with its context. The sample belongs to a study of CD8+ T cells in alopecia areata. Study-wide context: Tofacitinib was given for 6 to 18 months, then stopped for 6 months.

Treatment described: oral pan-JAK inhibitor, 5-10 mg twice daily. Extracted RNA was reverse transcribed, and the resulting cDNA served as sequencing template. Libraries were prepared by immunoSEQ multiplex PCR; TCRdb keeps only in-frame clonotypes and omits some of them. Altogether 150,000 to 200,000 clones are present, 60% being singletons, with the ten largest covering 3.3%. V shed 1 base and J shed 6 bases, with 19 bases lying between them. The CDR3 totals 17 residues. Germline loops: CDR1 SNHLY, CDR2 FYNNEI. The sequencing here drew on CD4+ T cells sorted from blood, taken at week 4, from a patient treated with tofacitinib. The receptor was isolated from a human donor with alopecia areata. V is TRBV2 and J is TRBJ1-5; D uncertain. The CDR3 coding sequence is TGTGCCAGCAGTGAAGAAGGGCGGCTCGCGAGGATTCAGCCCCAGCATTTT. It translates to CASSEEGRLARIQPQHF.